This TCR beta chain was observed in a study of blood T cell repertoires in COVID-19. Background on the study: There were acute and convalescent COVID-19 samples, and they came from the United States, Italy and Spain. Sample material is recorded as cDNA or gDNA derived from T cells, B-cell-depleted T cells, or PBMCs.

Germline V gene data show CDR1 as SGHNT and CDR2 as YYREEE (reference sequence). This CDR3 contains 16 residues. Trimming took 4 bases from V and 3 from J; bases not matched to a gene: 12. In the source study's methods: The assay estimated nucleated cells by amplifying reference gene primers. Sequenced by immunoSEQ multiplex PCR; TCRdb stores in-frame clones only, minus some. V and J calls and clone size are given by that table; D and trimming were obtained from the DNA. The sample records 190,000 or so clones, around 90% being singletons. The genes are TRBV5-4 and TRBJ2-7; TRBD2 aligns across 8 bases. The TCR was taken from a man in his fifties with acute or convalescent COVID-19. Material for sequencing was peripheral blood. In DNA form, the CDR3 reads TGTGCCAGCAGCCCAACCCTGACTAGCGTTAACTACGAGCAGTACTTC. It specifies CASSPTLTSVNYEQYF.